One sample yielded the 27 T cell receptor beta chains listed below, sequenced in a study of blood T cell repertoires in COVID-19. The table came from immunoSEQ multiplex PCR; TCRdb's copy has only in-frame clones and leaves some out. The table shows over 200,000 clones, with over 75% occurring only once. The specimen was peripheral blood. The receptors stem from a woman between 50 and 59 years old with acute or convalescent COVID-19.

This chain links TRBV5-1 with TRBJ1-6, with D maybe TRBD1 (5 bases). CDR1 and CDR2 (germline): SGHRS, YFSETQ. Trimming took 0 bases from V and 5 from J, leaving 6 bases between them. The CDR3 runs to 14 residues. The CDR3 bases are TGCGCCAGCAGCTTGGGACAGAATAATTCACCCCTCCACTTT. It is translated as CASSLGQNNSPLHF.

The chain uses TRBV6-2 or TRBV6-3 and TRBJ2-1; 10 nucleotides line up with TRBD2. The CDR3 spans 20 residues. V gave up 0 bases and J gave up 9 bases; unmatched junction bases: 20. Germline V CDR1 and CDR2: MNHEY, SVGEGT. CDR3 bases: TGTGCCAGCAGTTACTCGGCTAGCGGGAGAGGTCAATCGGGTGGGGGTGAGCAGTTCTTC. Protein sequence: CASSYSASGRGQSGGGEQFF.

This rearrangement joins TRBV5-6 to TRBJ2-7; 9 positions agree with TRBD1. Germline loops: CDR1 SGHDT, CDR2 YYEEEE. The CDR3 loop spans 16 amino acids. V was clipped by 0 bases and J by 6 bases; unmatched bases: 10. The CDR3 coding sequence is TGTGCCAGCAGCTTGGGAGGAGCCGGGACAGGGATCGAGCAGTACTTC. Encoded protein: CASSLGGAGTGIEQYF.

V is TRBV7-9 and J is TRBJ2-7; TRBD2 aligns across 7 bases. Germline assignment: CDR1 SEHNR and CDR2 FQNEAQ (reference sequence). The V gene end was trimmed by 1 base and the J gene end by 3 bases; junction bases not matched to a gene: 3. This CDR3 region has 14 residues. CDR3 coding DNA: TGTGCCAGCAGCTTAGGCGGGAGTTTCTACGAGCAGTACTTC. It yields the protein CASSLGGSFYEQYF. Using reference TRBV7-9 and TRBJ2-7 for the parts outside the CDR3, the full variable domain is DTGVSQNPRHKITKRGQNVTFRCDPISEHNRLYWYRQTLGQGPEFLTYFQNEAQLEKSRLLSDRFSAERPKGSFSTLEIQRTEQGDSAMYLCASSLGGSFYEQYFGPGTRLTVT.

A few counts support this clone. The chain carries TRBV11-1 and TRBJ2-7; 12 positions agree with TRBD2. The CDR3 consists of 16 residues. The V and J ends lost 3 bases and 4 bases, in that order; junction bases with no gene match: 7. Germline V gene sequence: CDR1 SGHAT, CDR2 FQDESV (reference sequence). The CDR3: CASSLTPTSGSYEQYF. Here the CDR3 DNA reads TGTGCCAGCAGCTTGACCCCGACTAGCGGGAGTTACGAGCAGTACTTC.

The rearrangement links TRBV27 to TRBJ1-2; TRBD1 aligns across 10 bases. Germline V gene data show CDR1 as MNHEY and CDR2 as SMNVEV (reference sequence). The CDR3 consists of 14 residues. The V and J ends lost 6 bases and 4 bases, in that order; junction bases with no gene match: 5. The CDR3 spells CASSPGTGAYGYTF. For the CDR3, the DNA is TGTGCCAGCAGCCCCGGGACAGGGGCCTATGGCTACACCTTC.

J is TRBJ2-5 and V is TRBV9; D is undetermined. V lost 3 bases and J lost 5, with 8 bases in between. The germline CDR1 and CDR2 sequences are SGDLS and YYNGEE. The CDR3 is made up of 12 amino acids. CDR3 in DNA: TGTGCCAGCAGCGCCCACGGGGAGACCCAGTACTTC. Translating it yields CASSAHGETQYF.

The chain carries TRBV10-3 and TRBJ1-4, with TRBD1 identical over 8 bases. This CDR3 has 15 residues. The V gene end was trimmed by 6 bases and the J gene end by 8 bases; junction bases not matched to a gene: 11. Germline V gene sequence: CDR1 ENHRY, CDR2 SYGVKD. The CDR3 loop is CAIRKQTGVGEKLFF. As DNA, the CDR3 is TGTGCCATCAGGAAACAGACAGGGGTAGGCGAAAAACTGTTTTTT.

The genes are TRBV19 and TRBJ2-7, with 8 bases aligning to TRBD2. V was pared by 3 bases and J by 12 bases, with 13 bases of the junction left unmatched. Germline-derived CDR1 and CDR2 are LNHDA and SQIVND (reference sequence). The CDR3 is made up of 14 amino acids. CDR3 sequence (DNA): TGTGCCAGTAGTATCGGGTGGGGATCTAGCGGGCCGTACTTC. It encodes CASSIGWGSSGPYF.

V usage is TRBV10-3 and J usage is TRBJ2-5; a weak D match, TRBD1 (6 bases). The CDR3 length is 14 residues. V dropped 7 bases and J dropped 4 bases, with 16 bases sitting between them. Germline V gene data show CDR1 as ENHRY and CDR2 as SYGVKD. CDR3 sequence reads: CAINDQQGPETQYF. CDR3 DNA sequence: TGTGCCATCAACGACCAACAGGGTCCAGAGACCCAGTACTTC.

The CDR3 reads CASMGTGGFEGQFF. The CDR3 bases are TGTGCCAGTATGGGGACAGGGGGCTTTGAGGGGCAGTTCTTC. The chain uses TRBV19 and TRBJ2-1; 12 nucleotides match TRBD1. V was pared by 7 bases and J by 12 bases, with 10 bases of the junction left unmatched. Germline loops: CDR1 LNHDA, CDR2 SQIVND (reference sequence). This CDR3 comprises 14 residues.

The chain joins TRBV7-8 to TRBJ1-2; TRBD1 agrees at 7 bases. The CDR3 sequence is 13 residues long. The trim removed 5 bases at V and 2 bases at J, leaving 2 bases unmatched. Germline CDR1 and CDR2: SGHVS and FQNEAQ. In nucleotides, the CDR3 is TGTGCCAGCAGCCGAGGGGGCAACTATGGCTACACCTTC. Its protein product is CASSRGGNYGYTF.

The chain uses TRBV2 and TRBJ1-5, with D hard to call. V lost 6 bases, J lost 8 bases, and 14 bases lay in between. Germline V gives CDR1 SNHLY, CDR2 FYNNEI. This CDR3 is built from 13 residues. The CDR3 coding sequence is TGTGCCAGCAGAGGAACCGTGGCGGAGCCCCAGCATTTT. It yields the protein CASRGTVAEPQHF.

This chain links TRBV15 with TRBJ2-7; 13 bases match TRBD2. Trimming cost V 3 bases and J 9 bases; bases outside gene matches: 5. The CDR3 covers 14 residues. Germline CDR1 reads LNHNV; CDR2 reads YYDKDF (reference sequence). The DNA of the CDR3 is TGTGCCACCAGCAGTTTGACTAGCGGGAGGCCGCAGTACTTC. Protein sequence: CATSSLTSGRPQYF.

V gene TRBV7-2 combines with J gene TRBJ2-1; tentatively, D is TRBD2 (5 bases). V was shortened by 7 bases and J by 3 bases, with 19 bases between the two germline ends. CDR3 size: 16 residues. The germline V gene has CDR1 SGHTA and CDR2 FQGNSA. CDR3 coding DNA: TGTGCCAGCACCGCCCTTGAGAGGGCCCTCTACAATGAGCAGTTCTTC. Translation: CASTALERALYNEQFF.

This chain joins TRBV24-1 and TRBJ2-7, with 10 bases matching TRBD1. The length of the CDR3 is 15 residues. CDR1 is KGHDR and CDR2 is SFDVKD in the germline V gene. With 7 bases clipped from V and 4 bases from J, the junction kept 9 bases outside the gene matches. CDR3 amino acids: CATSPTGTGVYEQYF. The CDR3 nucleotides are TGTGCCACCAGCCCGACCGGGACAGGGGTTTACGAGCAGTACTTC.

This chain connects TRBV5-1 to TRBJ2-7; TRBD1 matches 9 bases. This CDR3 has 15 amino acids. V shed 2 bases and J 6 bases; nucleotides not matched to a gene: 9. Germline lookup yields CDR1 SGHRS and CDR2 YFSETQ. CDR3 DNA: TGCGCCAGCAGCTTCGTGGGACAGGGTGTGGGCGAGCAGTACTTC. It codes for CASSFVGQGVGEQYF.

The rearrangement links TRBV29-1 to TRBJ2-7, with a weak D call TRBD2 (5 bases). The germline CDR1 and CDR2 sequences are SQVTM and ANQGSEA. The CDR3 totals 16 residues. CDR3: CRNHRRGLKDGREQYF. The DNA of the CDR3 is TGCAGAAACCATCGTAGAGGGTTGAAGGATGGGCGCGAGCAGTACTTC.

This chain connects TRBV7-2 to TRBJ1-1; D is perhaps TRBD1 (6 bases). The CDR3 loop spans 14 amino acids. Looked up from germline, CDR1 is SGHTA and CDR2 is FQGNSA. V was clipped by 6 bases and J by 2 bases, with 13 bases between them. Here the CDR3 reads CASSQRGLNTEAFF. The CDR3 DNA sequence: TGTGCCAGCAGTCAAAGGGGGTTAAACACTGAAGCTTTCTTT. Combining the CDR3 with reference TRBV7-2 and TRBJ1-1 gives the whole variable domain GAGVSQSPSNKVTEKGKDVELRCDPISGHTALYWYRQSLGQGLEFLIYFQGNSAPDKSGLPSDRFSAERTGGSVSTLTIQRTQQEDSAVYLCASSQRGLNTEAFFGQGTRLTVV.

The V gene is TRBV5-1, the J gene TRBJ1-1, with 8 bases aligning to TRBD1. CDR1 is SGHRS and CDR2 is YFSETQ in the germline V gene. V dropped 4 bases and J dropped 1; count of bases not matched to a gene: 3. CDR3 length: 14 residues. CDR3 sequence: CASSGGTGNTEAFF. The CDR3 DNA reads as TGCGCCAGCAGCGGAGGGACAGGGAACACTGAAGCTTTCTTT.

This sequence joins TRBV19 and TRBJ2-2; D uncertain. The V end lost 6 bases, the J end lost 5 bases, and 16 bases lay between the germline ends. In germline, CDR1 is LNHDA, CDR2 SQIVND (reference sequence). The CDR3 is made up of 15 amino acids. The CDR3 protein is CASRLRSPETGELFF. The DNA for the CDR3 is TGTGCCAGTAGGTTGAGGTCGCCGGAGACCGGGGAGCTGTTTTTT. Full variable domain (rest looked up from reference TRBV19 and TRBJ2-2): DGGITQSPKYLFRKEGQNVTLSCEQNLNHDAMYWYRQDPGQGLRLIYYSQIVNDFQKGDIAEGYSVSREKKESFPLTVTSAQKNPTAFYLCASRLRSPETGELFFGEGSRLTVL.

Notes on this clone: An end of the junction does not agree with germline; a read error may underlie this. The rearrangement links TRBV5-1 to TRBJ1-6; a possible D gene is TRBD1 (6 bases). The CDR3 loop spans 15 amino acids. Looked up from germline, CDR1 is SGHRS and CDR2 is YFSETQ. CDR3 bases: TGCGCCAGCAGCTTACAGGGTTCCTATTATTCACCCCTCCACTTT. It specifies CASSLQGSYYSPLHF.

The V and J genes are TRBV20-1 and TRBJ2-5; D might be TRBD1 (5 bases). Germline V gene data show CDR1 as DFQATT and CDR2 as SNEGSKA (reference sequence). The CDR3 contains 11 residues. V lost 8 bases and J lost 13, with 20 bases in between. CDR3 amino acids: CSPTLLGTGYF. CDR3 nucleotide sequence: TGCAGTCCTACACTCCTCGGTACAGGGTACTTC.

This clone was seen only a few times. The chain uses TRBV24-1 and TRBJ1-2; D not resolved. Trimming took 7 bases from V and 2 from J, leaving 13 bases between them. This CDR3 comprises 14 residues. Germline values: CDR1 KGHDR, CDR2 SFDVKD. The CDR3 is CATSPLNVNYGYTF. The CDR3 nucleotides read TGTGCCACCAGCCCACTCAATGTCAACTATGGCTACACCTTC.

This clone was picked up one time. This chain uses TRBV5-8 with TRBJ1-5; D possibly corresponds to TRBD1 (6 bases). Germline loops: CDR1 SGHTS, CDR2 YDEGEE. CDR3 length equals 15 residues. V shed 4 bases and J shed 7 bases, with 18 bases lying between them. CDR3 residues: CASSLGDTRAQPQHF. The CDR3 bases are TGTGCCAGCAGCCTGGGGGACACACGGGCCCAGCCCCAGCATTTT.

This sequence joins TRBV7-2 and TRBJ1-2; 8 nucleotides line up with TRBD1. CDR3 size: 15 residues. CDR1 is SGHTA, CDR2 FQGNSA, per germline. J lost 8 bases, V lost 0 bases, and 8 bases had no gene match. As DNA, the CDR3 is TGTGCCAGCAGCTTAGCCTCCGGGACAGGCATGGGCTACACCTTC. Encoded protein: CASSLASGTGMGYTF.

The rearrangement uses TRBV28 and TRBJ1-5, with D tentatively TRBD1 (5 bases). Trimming removed 3 bases at V and 0 bases at J, with 12 bases between. This CDR3 is 16 amino acids long. The germline V gene encodes CDR1 MDHEN and CDR2 SYDVKM. CDR3: CASSFPGQYSNQPQHF. The CDR3 coding sequence is TGTGCCAGCAGTTTTCCAGGGCAATATAGCAATCAGCCCCAGCATTTT.